This T cell receptor (beta chain) comes out of a study of cytomegalovirus exposure and HLA in healthy donors. Researchers ran the PCR with 60 Vbeta and 13 Jbeta primers. Using immunoSEQ multiplex PCR, the repertoire was profiled, and TCRdb retains in-frame clones only, with some absent. This table holds roughly 190,000 clones, 62% found once. Germline CDR1 LNHDA, CDR2 SQIVND (reference sequence). Trimming pared 5 bases from V and 2 bases from J, leaving 8 bases between. The CDR3 covers 13 residues. The chain couples TRBV19 to TRBJ2-3, with unresolved D. The sequencing sample was made of PBMCs. The source is a man aged 35 to 55 in good health and CMV-seronegative. CDR3 in amino acids: CASSLRNTDTQYF. CDR3 coding DNA: TGTGCCAGTAGTTTGAGAAACACAGATACGCAGTATTTT.